This is a list of T cell receptor beta chains from one sample in a study of blood T cell repertoires in COVID-19. Assay used: immunoSEQ multiplex PCR; TCRdb lists only in-frame clones, some missing. The sample contains about 130,000 clones, approximately 88% of which appear only once. Material for sequencing was peripheral blood. The receptor source for this set is a man between 65 and 85 years old with active COVID-19. CDR3s include the opening cysteine and the closing phenylalanine or tryptophan. Fields, in order: clone size, V gene, D gene, J gene, CDR3 protein, CDR3 DNA. D genes are given only for firm matches. The size entry is marked missing in some rows and otherwise reads once, few, many or a size class.

size: .
V: TRBV3-1/TRBV3-2
D: .
J: TRBJ1-3
CDR3: CASSQPSGTGNTIYF
DNA: TGTGCCAGCAGCCAACCCTCCGGGACTGGAAACACCATATATTTT

size: .
V: TRBV27
D: .
J: TRBJ1-1
CDR3: CASSLERGPATEAFF
DNA: TGTGCCAGCAGTTTGGAAAGGGGTCCAGCCACTGAAGCTTTCTTT

size: .
V: TRBV6-5
D: TRBD2
J: TRBJ2-7
CDR3: CASDPGLAGAGEQYF
DNA: TGTGCCAGTGACCCGGGACTAGCGGGAGCCGGCGAGCAGTACTTC

size: .
V: TRBV21-1
D: .
J: TRBJ2-5
CDR3: CASSEGGVQETQYF
DNA: TGTGCCAGCAGCGAGGGAGGGGTCCAAGAGACCCAGTACTTC

size: .
V: TRBV3-1/TRBV3-2
D: TRBD2
J: TRBJ2-6
CDR3: CASSQSGVSGANVLTF
DNA: TGTGCCAGCAGCCAAAGCGGGGTCTCTGGGGCCAACGTCCTGACTTTC

size: .
V: TRBV3-1/TRBV3-2
D: TRBD1
J: TRBJ1-5
CDR3: CASSSSGTGSNQPQHF
DNA: TGTGCCAGCAGCTCCTCCGGGACAGGGAGCAATCAGCCCCAGCATTTT

size: .
V: TRBV10-3
D: .
J: TRBJ2-6
CDR3: CAISESFGSGANVLTF
DNA: TGTGCCATCAGTGAGTCATTCGGGTCTGGGGCCAACGTCCTGACTTTC

size: once
V: TRBV5-1
D: .
J: TRBJ1-2
CDR3: CASSTEANYGYTF
DNA: TGCGCCAGCAGCACTGAGGCTAACTATGGCTACACCTTC

size: .
V: TRBV7-9
D: .
J: TRBJ1-1
CDR3: CASSLRGNTEAFF
DNA: TGTGCCAGCAGCTTAAGGGGGAACACTGAAGCTTTCTTT

size: .
V: TRBV29-1
D: TRBD1
J: TRBJ2-7
CDR3: CSVVGQGGEQYF
DNA: TGCAGCGTTGTGGGACAGGGGGGCGAGCAGTACTTC

size: .
V: TRBV5-1
D: .
J: TRBJ2-7
CDR3: CASTSTVGGEQYF
DNA: TGCGCCAGCACTTCAACGGTAGGAGGCGAGCAGTACTTC

size: few
V: TRBV27
D: .
J: TRBJ2-7
CDR3: CASSFGGTQYF
DNA: TGTGCCAGCAGTTTCGGCGGCACGCAGTACTTC

size: once
V: TRBV7-2
D: TRBD2
J: TRBJ2-7
CDR3: CASSLEGTSGTYEQYF
DNA: TGTGCCAGCAGCTTAGAGGGGACTAGCGGCACCTACGAGCAGTACTTC

size: .
V: TRBV5-6
D: .
J: TRBJ1-6
CDR3: CASSLGRVSLNSPLHF
DNA: TGCGCCAGCAGCTTGGGCAGGGTATCGCTTAATTCACCCCTCCACTTT

size: once
V: TRBV3-1/TRBV3-2
D: TRBD2
J: TRBJ2-7
CDR3: CASSQGWGTSGTYEQYF
DNA: TGTGCCAGCAGCCAAGGCTGGGGGACTAGCGGTACCTACGAGCAGTACTTC

size: .
V: TRBV19
D: .
J: TRBJ1-4
CDR3: CASRYRVMDEKLFF
DNA: TGTGCCAGTAGGTACAGGGTAATGGATGAAAAACTGTTTTTT

size: .
V: TRBV30
D: TRBD2
J: TRBJ2-7
CDR3: CAWSVMAGAEQYF
DNA: TGTGCCTGGAGTGTAATGGCGGGAGCCGAGCAGTACTTC

size: .
V: TRBV21-1
D: .
J: TRBJ2-3
CDR3: CARNRGFGDTQYF
DNA: TGTGCCAGAAACAGGGGCTTCGGAGATACGCAGTATTTT

size: .
V: TRBV27
D: TRBD1
J: TRBJ1-6
CDR3: CASSWDSLNSPLHF
DNA: TGTGCCAGCAGCTGGGACAGCCTAAATTCACCCCTCCACTTT

size: .
V: TRBV6-5
D: TRBD1
J: TRBJ1-1
CDR3: CASSYVQGQLEAFF
DNA: TGTGCCAGCAGTTATGTTCAGGGACAGCTGGAAGCTTTCTTT

size: .
V: TRBV7-3
D: TRBD2
J: TRBJ2-1
CDR3: CASSLSGGMRASGINEQFF
DNA: TGTGCCAGCAGCTTATCTGGCGGGATGCGGGCTAGCGGGATAAATGAGCAGTTCTTC

size: once
V: TRBV7-3
D: .
J: TRBJ2-1
CDR3: CASSLGLPGSYNEQFF
DNA: TGTGCCAGCAGCTTGGGACTCCCGGGGTCCTACAATGAGCAGTTCTTC